This T cell receptor beta chain was captured by sequencing in a study of blood T cell repertoires in COVID-19. Study information: COVID-19 samples, acute and convalescent, were from the United States, Italy and Spain. T cells, B-cell-depleted T cells, or PBMCs provided the cDNA or gDNA that served as material.

The V gene's germline CDR1 is GTSNPN and CDR2 SVGIG (reference sequence). Between the trimmed V and J ends, which lost 4 bases and 0 bases, there was a span of 9 bases. The CDR3 length is 13 residues. Authors' processing steps: Estimation of nucleated cell counts relied on the amplification of reference gene primers. TCRdb keeps only in-frame clones here, not all; method: immunoSEQ multiplex PCR. V and J calls and clone size come straight from that table; D and trimming were deduced from the DNA. The data show 45,000 to 65,000 clones, with about 90% seen just once and 9% held by the top ten. J is TRBJ1-1 and V is TRBV30, with a possible D match to TRBD1 (6 bases). The sequence was obtained from a man aged 80 or over with active or convalescent COVID-19. Sequenced material: peripheral blood. The CDR3 here is CAWTTGLNTEAFF. The CDR3 DNA follows: TGTGCCTGGACTACAGGGCTGAACACTGAAGCTTTCTTT.